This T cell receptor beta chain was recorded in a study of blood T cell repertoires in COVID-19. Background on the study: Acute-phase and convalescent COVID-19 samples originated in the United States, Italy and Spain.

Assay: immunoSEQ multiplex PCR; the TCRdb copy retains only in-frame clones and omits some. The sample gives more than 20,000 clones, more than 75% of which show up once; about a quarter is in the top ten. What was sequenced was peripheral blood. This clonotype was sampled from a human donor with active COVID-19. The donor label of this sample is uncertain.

The CDR3 reads CASSDNPYSAPGTDTQYF. CDR3 DNA: TGTGCCAGCAGTGATAACCCGTATAGCGCTCCCGGCACAGATACGCAGTATTTT. The rearrangement joins TRBV6-4 to TRBJ2-3; maybe TRBD2 (5 bases). Trimming cost V 3 bases and J 1 base, with 20 bases left between them. Per the germline V gene, CDR1 is MRHNA and CDR2 is SNTAGT. The CDR3 is 18 residues long.